This TCR beta chain was identified in a study of OX40 agonist ivuxolimab in advanced cancers. Study as a whole: The drug used for patients, ivuxolimab, was an agonistic anti-OX40 (CD134) antibody.

General study findings and limits: The antigens recognized by the expanded peripheral T cells, that is their antigen specificity, were not determined.

The germline CDR1 and CDR2 sequences are SGHVS and FQNEAQ. Trimming left V 4 bases short and J 8 bases short, with 23 bases between. The CDR3 extends over 16 amino acids. Using immunoSEQ multiplex PCR, the repertoire was profiled, and TCRdb retains in-frame clones only, with some absent. The sample holds 45,000 to 55,000 clones, 88% seen once. A word on this clone: The antigen is not known.

The receptor was isolated from an adult with an advanced solid tumor such as melanoma, head and neck, liver or kidney cancer. This chain links TRBV7-8 with TRBJ1-2; D perhaps matches TRBD1 (5 bases). The material was CD4+ or CD8+ T cells sorted from blood, obtained in a trial of the OX40 agonist ivuxolimab. The CDR3 region has the DNA TGTGCCAGCAGCTATCACCGGGACTCCGAAAAAGGAGGCTACACCTTC. It encodes CASSYHRDSEKGGYTF.